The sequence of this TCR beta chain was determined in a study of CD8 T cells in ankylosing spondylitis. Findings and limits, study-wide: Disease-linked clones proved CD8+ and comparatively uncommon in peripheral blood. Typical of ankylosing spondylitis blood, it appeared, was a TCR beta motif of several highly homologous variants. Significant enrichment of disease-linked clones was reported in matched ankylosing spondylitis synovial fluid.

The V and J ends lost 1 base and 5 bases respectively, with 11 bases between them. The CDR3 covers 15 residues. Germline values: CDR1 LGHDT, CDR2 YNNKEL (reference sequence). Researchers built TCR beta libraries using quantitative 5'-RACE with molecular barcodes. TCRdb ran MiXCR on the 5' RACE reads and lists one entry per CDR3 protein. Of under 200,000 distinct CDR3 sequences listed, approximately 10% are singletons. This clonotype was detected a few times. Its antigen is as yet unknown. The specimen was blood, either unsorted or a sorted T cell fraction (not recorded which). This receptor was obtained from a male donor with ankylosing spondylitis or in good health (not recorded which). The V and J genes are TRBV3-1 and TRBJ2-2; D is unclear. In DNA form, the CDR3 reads TGTGCCAGCAGCCAAGTCTATTACTCTACCGGGGAGCTGTTTTTT. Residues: CASSQVYYSTGELFF.